This is a list of T cell receptor beta chains from one sample in a study of T cell responses to AZD1222 COVID-19 vaccine. The method was immunoSEQ multiplex PCR; TCRdb's version includes in-frame clones alone and lacks a portion of them. The repertoire has roughly 97,000 clones, 88% of them found once; the top ten carry less than 9.5%. The sequencing used peripheral blood, collected on day 0 of AZD1222 vaccination. Receptors originate from an adult in good health. Both conserved end residues are part of each CDR3. A D gene is named only where the DNA matches it firmly. A clone size is listed for some rows: how often the clone was seen (once, few, many), or a class if it is expanded.

D: .
J: TRBJ1-4
V: TRBV5-1
size: .
DNA: TGCGCCAGCAGCTTGGATGGGACATTGGGTGAAAAACTGTTTTTT
CDR3: CASSLDGTLGEKLFF

D: .
J: TRBJ2-2
V: TRBV24-1
size: .
DNA: TGTGCCACCAGTGATTTGGGATTCGGGGATACCGGGGAGCTGTTTTTT
CDR3: CATSDLGFGDTGELFF

D: .
J: TRBJ1-1
V: TRBV6-2/TRBV6-3
size: .
DNA: TGTGCCAGCAGTCCACCTACAAAGAACACTGAAGCTTTCTTT
CDR3: CASSPPTKNTEAFF

D: .
J: TRBJ1-5
V: TRBV28
size: .
DNA: TGTGCCAGCAGTCCCCCCCGGGGAGGGGTTCAGCCCCAGCATTTT
CDR3: CASSPPRGGVQPQHF

D: .
J: TRBJ2-1
V: TRBV11-3
size: .
DNA: TGTGCCAGCAGCCCCCGAGGTAACACGGGTTGGCAGTTCTTC
CDR3: CASSPRGNTGWQFF

D: .
J: TRBJ2-7
V: TRBV7-9
size: .
DNA: TGTGCCAGCAGCTTAAACGTCTACGGGGCCGAGCAGTACTTC
CDR3: CASSLNVYGAEQYF

D: .
J: TRBJ1-1
V: TRBV28
size: .
DNA: TGTGCCAGCAGCCCGGGACCCACTAACACTGAAGCTTTCTTT
CDR3: CASSPGPTNTEAFF

D: .
J: TRBJ1-5
V: TRBV7-8
size: .
DNA: TGTGCCAGCAGCTTTACGACGCTCGGAAATCAGCCCCAGCATTTT
CDR3: CASSFTTLGNQPQHF

D: .
J: TRBJ1-1
V: TRBV11-2
size: .
DNA: TGTGCCAGCAGCCTATCAGCCGGGAACACTGAAGCTTTCTTT
CDR3: CASSLSAGNTEAFF

D: .
J: TRBJ2-3
V: TRBV5-1
size: .
DNA: TGCGCCAGCAGCGGATGGACTGGCCGGATTAGCACAGATACGCAGTATTTT
CDR3: CASSGWTGRISTDTQYF

D: .
J: TRBJ1-6
V: TRBV5-1
size: .
DNA: TGCGCCAGCAGCTTGATGCCCGGGAGCTCCTATAATTCACCCCTCCACTTT
CDR3: CASSLMPGSSYNSPLHF

D: .
J: TRBJ2-6
V: TRBV19
size: .
DNA: TGTGCCAGTAGTACCCCTGGGACCTCATCCCTCTCTGGGGCCAACGTCCTGACTTTC
CDR3: CASSTPGTSSLSGANVLTF

D: TRBD2
J: TRBJ2-7
V: TRBV6-5
size: few
DNA: TGTGCCAGCAGTTACGGACAGCCCGGGAGGGTCTACGAGCAGTACTTC
CDR3: CASSYGQPGRVYEQYF

D: .
J: TRBJ1-2
V: TRBV5-1
size: .
DNA: TGCGCCAGCAGCAACGAGAATAACTATGGCTACACCTTC
CDR3: CASSNENNYGYTF

D: .
J: TRBJ2-1
V: TRBV21-1
size: .
DNA: TGTGCCAGCCCAACCGGACTAGCCTACAATGAGCAGTTCTTC
CDR3: CASPTGLAYNEQFF

D: .
J: TRBJ1-3
V: TRBV7-7
size: .
DNA: TGTGCTAGCAGCTCCCGACAGGGAAACACCATATATTTT
CDR3: CASSSRQGNTIYF

D: .
J: TRBJ1-1
V: TRBV6-2/TRBV6-3
size: .
DNA: TGTGCCAGCAGCCGGACCGGGCCCGCTTTCTTT
CDR3: CASSRTGPAFF

D: .
J: TRBJ2-7
V: TRBV7-2
size: .
DNA: TGTGCCAGCAGCTTGGACTACACCTACTCCTACGAGCAGTACTTC
CDR3: CASSLDYTYSYEQYF

D: .
J: TRBJ2-7
V: TRBV10-2
size: .
DNA: TGCGCCAGCAGGGGACGGACCTACGAGCAGTACTTC
CDR3: CASRGRTYEQYF

D: .
J: TRBJ2-7
V: TRBV4-2
size: .
DNA: TGTGCCAGCAGCCAAGATTACCGCAGCTACGAGCAGTACTTC
CDR3: CASSQDYRSYEQYF

D: TRBD1
J: TRBJ1-2
V: TRBV6-5
size: .
DNA: TGTGCCAGCAGTTGGGACAGGAAATATGGCTACACCTTC
CDR3: CASSWDRKYGYTF

D: .
J: TRBJ1-1
V: TRBV7-2
size: few
DNA: TGTGCCAGCAGCCTTACCGAGGGCAGTAGTCTAGCTTTCTTT
CDR3: CASSLTEGSSLAFF

D: TRBD1
J: TRBJ1-2
V: TRBV3-1/TRBV3-2
size: .
DNA: TGTGCCAGCAGCCGAGAGACAGGGGCCCATGGCTACACCTTC
CDR3: CASSRETGAHGYTF

D: .
J: TRBJ1-1
V: TRBV29-1
size: once
DNA: TGCAGCGTTTTAAGGAACACTGAAGCTTTCTTT
CDR3: CSVLRNTEAFF

D: .
J: TRBJ1-6
V: TRBV9
size: few
DNA: TGTGCCAGCAGCGTAGGCAGGTGGGGATCACCCCTCCACTTT
CDR3: CASSVGRWGSPLHF

D: TRBD1
J: TRBJ2-1
V: TRBV29-1
size: few
DNA: TGCAGCGTTGACGAGACAGGGGGATACAATGAGCAGTTCTTC
CDR3: CSVDETGGYNEQFF

D: .
J: TRBJ2-7
V: TRBV28
size: .
DNA: TGTGCCAGCAGGACTACCTACGAGCAGTACTTC
CDR3: CASRTTYEQYF

D: .
J: TRBJ1-2
V: TRBV4-3
size: few
DNA: TGCGCCAGCAGCCCCTATACGGTGGGCTATGGCTACACCTTC
CDR3: CASSPYTVGYGYTF

D: TRBD1
J: TRBJ2-7
V: TRBV7-8
size: .
DNA: TGTGCCAGCAAGACCCCGGGACAGGGAGCCCACGAGCAGTACTTC
CDR3: CASKTPGQGAHEQYF

D: TRBD1
J: TRBJ2-5
V: TRBV6-4
size: many
DNA: TGTGCCAGCAGTGACTCTATCGGGACAGGAAAAGAGACCCAGTACTTC
CDR3: CASSDSIGTGKETQYF

D: TRBD1
J: TRBJ1-1
V: TRBV5-1
size: .
DNA: TGCGCCAGCAGCATGGACAGGGGTACTGAAGCTTTCTTT
CDR3: CASSMDRGTEAFF

D: .
J: TRBJ2-3
V: TRBV19
size: .
DNA: TGTGCCAGTAGTATAGTGGGGAACATCTACACAGATACGCAGTATTTT
CDR3: CASSIVGNIYTDTQYF

D: TRBD1
J: TRBJ1-2
V: TRBV6-1
size: .
DNA: TGTGCCAGCAGTGAGATTATTGGGACAGGGGTTGGCTACACCTTC
CDR3: CASSEIIGTGVGYTF

D: .
J: TRBJ2-1
V: TRBV25-1
size: .
DNA: TGTGCCAGCTCACGGGAGTCCTACAATGAGCAGTTCTTC
CDR3: CASSRESYNEQFF

D: .
J: TRBJ2-7
V: TRBV3-1/TRBV3-2
size: few
DNA: TGTGCCAGCAGCCGAAGGAGTCCGGGGGCTGACGAGCAGTACTTC
CDR3: CASSRRSPGADEQYF

D: .
J: TRBJ1-4
V: TRBV6-5
size: .
DNA: TGTGCCAGCAGTTACGAATTTAATGAAAAACTGTTTTTT
CDR3: CASSYEFNEKLFF

D: .
J: TRBJ2-1
V: TRBV28
size: .
DNA: TGTGCCAGCAGTGGGCCGGGAACCCCGAGTCAGTTCTTC
CDR3: CASSGPGTPSQFF

D: .
J: TRBJ1-1
V: TRBV14
size: .
DNA: TGTGCCAGCAGCTACAGCGTGGGGGCCAAACAGAGTACGTACACTGAAGCTTTCTTT
CDR3: CASSYSVGAKQSTYTEAFF

D: .
J: TRBJ2-7
V: TRBV3-1/TRBV3-2
size: .
DNA: TGTGCCAGCCGCCTGGCCGGGAATCTATACGAGCAGTACTTC
CDR3: CASRLAGNLYEQYF

D: .
J: TRBJ2-2
V: TRBV6-5
size: few
DNA: TGTGCCAGCAGTTACGGGGGCACCGGGGAGCTGTTTTTT
CDR3: CASSYGGTGELFF

D: .
J: TRBJ2-5
V: TRBV3-1/TRBV3-2
size: .
DNA: TGTGCCAGCAGCCAGGGCTTGGAGACCCAGTACTTC
CDR3: CASSQGLETQYF